Listed below are T cell receptor beta chains from one sample, sequenced in a study of shared clonotypes between healthy human individuals. Profiled with immunoSEQ multiplex PCR; TCRdb holds only in-frame clones, not every one. The data contain roughly 1 million clones, more than 65% of them singletons. Sequenced sample: memory CD4+ T cells sorted from blood. The receptor source for this set is a man between 18 and 35 years old in good health. Both conserved end residues are part of each CDR3. A D gene is named only where the DNA matches it firmly. Part of the rows lack a size; the others show once, few, many or a class for expanded clones.

j_gene,v_gene,d_gene,abundance,CDR3nt,CDR3aa
TRBJ2-5,TRBV2,NA,NA,TGTGCCAGCAGTTACCGAGAGCCGGGGGAGACCCAGTACTTC,CASSYREPGETQYF
TRBJ1-1,TRBV10-1,TRBD1,NA,TGCGCCAGCAGTGAGGCGGACAGGGCCGCTTTCTTT,CASSEADRAAFF
TRBJ1-2,TRBV5-1,NA,few,TGCGCCAGCCACAATCCACAAGCAGGCTACACCTTC,CASHNPQAGYTF
TRBJ2-5,TRBV29-1,NA,NA,TGCAGCTCAACCTCGAGGGGGGGAGGGGAGACCCAGTACTTC,CSSTSRGGGETQYF
TRBJ1-1,TRBV29-1,NA,NA,TGCAGCGTTGAGGAGGGGGGAAACACTGAAGCTTTCTTT,CSVEEGGNTEAFF
TRBJ2-2,TRBV5-4,TRBD1,NA,TGTGCCAGCAGCTTAGGACAGGGAAACACCGGGGAGCTGTTTTTT,CASSLGQGNTGELFF
TRBJ2-7,TRBV28,TRBD2,many,TGTGCCAGCAGTTTCCTAGCGGAAATTACCTACGAGCAGTACTTC,CASSFLAEITYEQYF
TRBJ1-1,TRBV7-8,NA,NA,TGTGCCAGCAGCTTAACAGGCAACACTGAAGCTTTCTTT,CASSLTGNTEAFF
TRBJ2-7,TRBV11-1,TRBD1,NA,TGTGCCAGCAGCTTAGCGGGAACAGGGGGCCCCTACGAGCAGTACTTC,CASSLAGTGGPYEQYF
TRBJ2-5,TRBV5-1,TRBD2,NA,TGCGCCAGCAGCCTGGGACTAGCGGGGGAAGAGACCCAGTACTTC,CASSLGLAGEETQYF
TRBJ1-2,TRBV28,NA,NA,TGTGCCAGCAGTTTCGATCTTAACTATGGCTACACCTTC,CASSFDLNYGYTF
TRBJ2-7,TRBV2,NA,NA,TGTGCCAGCAGTGTAGAGCAGGGGGACTTCTACGAGCAGTACTTC,CASSVEQGDFYEQYF
TRBJ2-1,TRBV2,TRBD2,NA,TGTGCCAGCACGTACAGCGGGGGATACAATGAGCAGTTCTTC,CASTYSGGYNEQFF
TRBJ1-1,TRBV12-5,NA,NA,TGTGCTAGTGGTTTGGTAGTAGGGGGACTGAACACTGAAGCTTTCTTT,CASGLVVGGLNTEAFF
TRBJ2-7,TRBV18,NA,NA,TGTGCCAGCTCACCAAAATATCCCTCCTACGAGCAGTACTTC,CASSPKYPSYEQYF
TRBJ2-7,TRBV7-2,TRBD1,NA,TGTGCCAGCAGCCAATCAGGGGGTTCGCGAGGCGGGCAGTACTTC,CASSQSGGSRGGQYF
TRBJ2-2,TRBV18,NA,NA,TGTGCCAGCTCAGTTGGACTGAACACCGGGGAGCTGTTTTTT,CASSVGLNTGELFF
TRBJ2-7,TRBV18,NA,NA,TGTGCCAGCTCACCACCGGGGCAGGGTGGGGCCTACGAGCAGTACTTC,CASSPPGQGGAYEQYF
TRBJ1-3,TRBV11-1,NA,NA,TGTGCCAGCAGCCATGACCCCGGAAACACCATATATTTT,CASSHDPGNTIYF
TRBJ1-5,TRBV18,TRBD1,NA,TGTGCCAGCTCGGGACAGGGTAACGGTCAGCCCCAGCATTTT,CASSGQGNGQPQHF
TRBJ2-2,TRBV9,NA,NA,TGTGCCAGCAGCCCTACGGGAACGAACACCGGGGAGCTGTTTTTT,CASSPTGTNTGELFF
TRBJ2-7,TRBV25-1,TRBD2,NA,TGTGCCAGCAGTGAATTAGAAGCGGCTAGCGGCTCCTACGAGCAGTACTTC,CASSELEAASGSYEQYF
TRBJ1-1,TRBV29-1,NA,NA,TGCAGCGTGCTCACAGGGCCGGGTGAAGCTTTCTTT,CSVLTGPGEAFF
TRBJ2-6,TRBV7-8,NA,many,TGTGCCAGCAGGCCGGCAGGGCCGGGCGGGGCCAACGTCCTGACTTTC,CASRPAGPGGANVLTF
TRBJ2-5,TRBV2,NA,NA,TGTGCCAGCAGTGAAAGGGCCGGGAGCTTCCAAGAGACCCAGTACTTC,CASSERAGSFQETQYF
TRBJ1-4,TRBV4-1,TRBD1,few,TGCGCCAGCAGCCAAACTATACAGGGGGCTTTTGAAAAACTGTTTTTT,CASSQTIQGAFEKLFF
TRBJ2-5,TRBV19,TRBD1,once,TGTGCCAGTAGCCAGACAGGGACCTACGTCCAAGAGACCCAGTACTTC,CASSQTGTYVQETQYF
TRBJ2-1,TRBV12-5,TRBD2,once,TGTGCTAGTGGCCCCCCGGGACTAGTTTCCCACAATGAGCAGTTCTTC,CASGPPGLVSHNEQFF
TRBJ2-2,TRBV5-1,NA,few,TGCGCCAGCAGCTTGGCCCCGGTCACCGGGGAGCTGTTTTTT,CASSLAPVTGELFF
TRBJ1-3,TRBV28,NA,NA,NA,CASSLWGQGSYF
TRBJ2-4,TRBV27,TRBD2,NA,TGTGCCAGCAGACGGACTAGCGTTGAAACTCAGTACTTC,CASRRTSVETQYF
TRBJ1-1,TRBV28,NA,NA,TGTGCCAGCACCCCCGACAGTTTCACTGAAGCTTTCTTT,CASTPDSFTEAFF
TRBJ2-1,TRBV5-6,NA,few,TGTGCCAGCAGCTTAATATCCGACAAATTCCATGAGCAGTTCTTC,CASSLISDKFHEQFF
TRBJ2-3,TRBV25-1,TRBD1,few,TGTGCCAGCAGGTTGGGACAGGGGGCGCGTGATACGCAGTATTTT,CASRLGQGARDTQYF
TRBJ2-6,TRBV18,TRBD1,NA,TGTGCCAGCTCACCACTGGGGACAGGGGGCTCTGGGGCCAACGTCCTGACTTTC,CASSPLGTGGSGANVLTF
TRBJ2-7,TRBV7-9,TRBD2,NA,TGTGCCAGCAGCCTGGGACTAGCGAGCGAGCAGTACTTC,CASSLGLASEQYF